The 21 T cell receptor beta chains below were found in one sample sequenced in a study of blood T cell repertoires in COVID-19. Only in-frame clones appear in the TCRdb table, and some are missing; sequencing was by immunoSEQ multiplex PCR. The sample records over 85,000 clones, 80% to 95% being singletons. The sequencing sample was made of peripheral blood. Receptors originate from a man between 18 and 35 years old with acute or convalescent COVID-19.

This clone was counted between two and nine times. The genes are TRBV29-1 and TRBJ1-2, with 7 bases identical to TRBD1. The V and J ends lost 4 bases and 7 bases, in that order; junction bases with no gene match: 15. The CDR3 has 15 amino acids. The V gene's germline CDR1 is SQVTM and CDR2 ANQGSEA. The CDR3 region has the DNA TGCAGCGTTGTGGGTGACAGGGAATGGAGTGGTGGCTACACCTTC. It translates to CSVVGDREWSGGYTF.

This clone has only one observation. The rearrangement uses TRBV5-1 and TRBJ2-7; 9 bases are a match to TRBD1. The V and J ends lost 0 bases and 5 bases, in that order; junction bases with no gene match: 6. This CDR3 comprises 15 residues. The germline gives CDR1 SGHRS, CDR2 YFSETQ. CDR3 nucleotide sequence: TGCGCCAGCAGCTTGGTGACAGGGGGAAGCGACGAGCAGTACTTC. Translating it yields CASSLVTGGSDEQYF.

This clone was seen a single time. The V call is TRBV6-1, the J call TRBJ1-1, with 10 positions matching TRBD1. From germline, CDR1 is MNHNS and CDR2 SASEGT. The CDR3 runs 18 residues. V dropped 2 bases and J dropped 3; count of bases not matched to a gene: 12. CDR3 bases: TGTGCCAGCAGTGAACGAATCCGGGACAGGGGAGGGGACACTGAAGCTTTCTTT. Its translation is CASSERIRDRGGDTEAFF.

The J gene is TRBJ2-7, the V gene TRBV12-3 or TRBV12-4; tentatively, D is TRBD2 (6 bases). Trimming shortened V by 4 bases and J by 6 bases, and 13 bases separated the two germline ends. This CDR3 is built from 13 residues. CDR3 bases: TGTGCCAGCAGTTCTGGCTGGGGAGGCGAGCAGTACTTC. The encoded protein is CASSSGWGGEQYF.

The V gene is TRBV2, the J gene TRBJ1-5, with TRBD1 as a possible D gene (5 bases). The CDR3 is made up of 18 amino acids. Germline loops: CDR1 SNHLY, CDR2 FYNNEI. Trimming shortened V by 3 bases and J by 2 bases, and 20 bases separated the two germline ends. DNA of the CDR3: TGTGCCAGCAGTGACCTCCGCGGCAGGGCTTCGGGCAATCAGCCCCAGCATTTT. Translated: CASSDLRGRASGNQPQHF. The whole variable domain, remainder taken from reference TRBV2 and TRBJ1-5, is EPEVTQTPSHQVTQMGQEVILRCVPISNHLYFYWYRQILGQKVEFLVSFYNNEISEKSEIFDDQFSVERPDGSNFTLKIRSTKLEDSAMYFCASSDLRGRASGNQPQHFGDGTRLSIL.

This clone was counted a single time. The CDR3 coding sequence is TGTGCCAGCAGTTCCCGGGACAGGGTTGCAGATACGCAGTATTTT. This gives the protein CASSSRDRVADTQYF. This chain joins TRBV28 and TRBJ2-3; 9 bases fit TRBD1. This CDR3 region has 15 residues. Germline CDR1 MDHEN, CDR2 SYDVKM. V shed 4 bases and J 4 bases; nucleotides not matched to a gene: 6.

The gene calls are TRBV24-1 and TRBJ1-1; 7 positions agree with TRBD1. Germline assignment: CDR1 KGHDR and CDR2 SFDVKD. This CDR3 comprises 12 residues. Losses at the gene ends were 8 bases for V and 7 bases for J; bases not matched to a gene: 6. The CDR3 is CATKGASGEAFF. CDR3 bases: TGTGCCACCAAGGGGGCTTCGGGTGAAGCTTTCTTT.

V and J are TRBV27 and TRBJ1-1; 10 positions agree with TRBD1. J lost 0 bases, V lost 2 bases, and 12 bases had no gene match. This CDR3 comprises 19 residues. The germline V gene encodes CDR1 MNHEY and CDR2 SMNVEV (reference sequence). CDR3 sequence reads: CASSLTAPGQGILNTEAFF. CDR3 coding DNA: TGTGCCAGCAGTTTAACAGCTCCGGGACAGGGGATTTTGAACACTGAAGCTTTCTTT.

The CDR3 here is CASKLQALNSPLHF. CDR3 coding DNA: TGTGCCAGCAAATTACAGGCTCTAAATTCACCCCTCCACTTT. The J gene is TRBJ1-6, the V gene TRBV14, with TRBD1 as a possible D gene (5 bases). CDR1 and CDR2 from the germline V gene are SGHDN and FVKESK. This CDR3 has 14 residues. V lost 7 bases and J 7 bases, leaving 14 bases between the germline ends.

The chain couples TRBV24-1 to TRBJ1-2, with TRBD1 as a possible D gene (5 bases). V shed 5 bases and J shed 8 bases, with 11 bases lying between them. The CDR3 loop spans 12 amino acids. Germline V CDR1 and CDR2: KGHDR, SFDVKD. CDR3 bases: TGTGCCACCAGTGTCGTGGGGCACGGCTACACCTTC. Translating gives CATSVVGHGYTF.

This chain links TRBV13 with TRBJ2-7, with 7 bases matching TRBD1. The CDR3 runs 15 residues. Unmatched junction bases numbered 4, after V lost 1 base and J lost 1 base. Germline-derived CDR1 and CDR2 are PRHDT and FYEKMQ (reference sequence). The CDR3: CASSLEGRGSYEQYF. CDR3 DNA sequence: TGTGCCAGCAGCTTAGAGGGCAGGGGGTCCTACGAGCAGTACTTC.

The chain recombines TRBV7-8 with TRBJ1-5; possibly TRBD1 for D (5 bases). V lost 5 bases, J lost 7 bases, and 12 bases lay in between. The germline CDR1 and CDR2 sequences are SGHVS and FQNEAQ. The CDR3 runs 13 residues. CDR3 DNA sequence: TGTGCCAGCAGCCTGGACGGGGGGCAGCCCCAGCATTTT. This codes for CASSLDGGQPQHF.

The chain carries TRBV7-2 and TRBJ2-1; TRBD2 agrees at 9 bases. The CDR3 has 16 residues. V lost 3 bases to trimming and J lost 4 bases; unmatched junction nucleotides: 7. Germline V lookup: CDR1 SGHTA, CDR2 FQGNSA. The CDR3 DNA reads as TGTGCCAGCAGCTTGGGTCGCGGGGGGGGTTACAATGAGCAGTTCTTC. Its translation: CASSLGRGGGYNEQFF.

The chain uses TRBV2 and TRBJ2-2; a possible D gene is TRBD1 (7 bases). Germline CDR1 SNHLY, CDR2 FYNNEI. The CDR3 has 17 residues. V lost 3 bases to trimming and J lost 5 bases, with 19 bases between them. The CDR3 DNA is TGTGCCAGCAGTGAGTTAAGCCGGGGGACAGAAACCGGGGAGCTGTTTTTT. Translation: CASSELSRGTETGELFF.

J is TRBJ1-5 and V is TRBV24-1; 7 bases map to TRBD1. The length of the CDR3 is 16 residues. The germline CDR1 and CDR2 sequences are KGHDR and SFDVKD. J gave up 1 base and V 0 bases, and 2 bases lay outside the gene matches. In nucleotides, the CDR3 is TGTGCCACCAGTGATTTGGTGACAGGGAGCAATCAGCCCCAGCATTTT. Protein sequence: CATSDLVTGSNQPQHF.

The chain is built from TRBV3-1 (or the pseudogene TRBV3-2) and TRBJ1-1; TRBD1 might be the D (5 bases). V lost 4 bases, J lost 5 bases, and 11 bases lay in between. The germline V gene has CDR1 LGHDT and CDR2 YNNKEL (reference sequence). The CDR3 has 13 residues. DNA of the CDR3: TGTGCCAGCAGCCGAGGAGGGACGACTGAAGCTTTCTTT. Its translation: CASSRGGTTEAFF.

The chain employs TRBV9 and TRBJ1-1, with no clear D. The germline V and J ends were trimmed by 0 bases and 4 bases, with 13 bases remaining between them. CDR3 size: 15 residues. Germline CDR1 SGDLS, CDR2 YYNGEE. DNA for the CDR3: TGTGCCAGCAGCGTAGGTGGGGTTCGGGGCACTGAAGCTTTCTTT. Protein product: CASSVGGVRGTEAFF.

V usage is TRBV2 and J usage is TRBJ2-7; no firm D call. The CDR3 has 12 residues. Trimming removed 4 bases at V and 2 bases at J, with 6 bases between. Germline CDR1 SNHLY, CDR2 FYNNEI. CDR3 in DNA: TGTGCCAGCAGTGCTGTCCCCTACGAGCAGTACTTC. Amino acid sequence: CASSAVPYEQYF.

This clone appeared once. This chain joins TRBV6-1 and TRBJ1-3, with D unclear. Trimming removed 3 bases at V and 0 bases at J, with 9 bases between. The V gene's germline CDR1 is MNHNS and CDR2 SASEGT. This CDR3 contains 15 residues. The CDR3: CASSESVNSGNTIYF. DNA of the CDR3: TGTGCCAGCAGTGAGAGCGTTAACTCTGGAAACACCATATATTTT.

The chain links TRBV6-5 to TRBJ2-5, with TRBD2 identical over 10 bases. Per the germline V gene, CDR1 is MNHEY and CDR2 is SVGAGI. This CDR3 has 15 amino acids. V was clipped by 5 bases and J by 4 bases; unmatched bases: 7. CDR3 protein: CASSTSGVGRETQYF. DNA of the CDR3: TGTGCCAGCAGTACTAGCGGGGTAGGACGAGAGACCCAGTACTTC.

The chain couples TRBV7-9 to TRBJ2-5; tentative D call: TRBD1 (7 bases). Germline V gene data show CDR1 as SEHNR and CDR2 as FQNEAQ (reference sequence). This CDR3 has 15 residues. V lost 2 bases, J lost 9 bases, and 19 bases lay in between. The chain's CDR3 is CASSLSGGGWEAQYF. CDR3 bases: TGTGCCAGCAGCTTAAGTGGAGGGGGCTGGGAGGCCCAGTACTTC.